What follows is one T cell receptor beta chain and its context. There is no known antigen for this receptor. No base quality values were provided; no much bigger clone lies one nucleotide off. The CDR3 starts with the cysteine, ends with the phenylalanine, and has 13 residues. Only the CDR3 DNA stays, 39 bases, in frame from base 1. V loses 3 bases of germline sequence and J loses 4 bases, and the interval between the two ends is 9 bases. The germline V gene yields SGHAT for CDR1 and FQNNGV for CDR2. TCRbeta CDR3 regions were amplified from genomic DNA using the immunoSEQ Assay, a bias-controlled multiplex PCR. Regarding the original processing steps: The number of nucleated cells in each sample was estimated by amplification of reference gene primers within the assay. To quantify the absolute abundance of each unique TCRbeta CDR3 rearrangement, sequence reads were collapsed and filtered. Productive Simpson clonality was computed per sample as the square root of Simpson's diversity index over productive rearrangements. The table was pulled from immuneACCESS by TCRdb, which kept in-frame rearrangements only. Such tables lose some clones; where checked, under half of the loss comes from unresolved V genes, and the rest has no known cause. From that table come the V and J calls and clone size; the DNA was used to work out D and trimming. This sample is represented by 80,000 to 100,000 clones; about 90% of them were singletons. Jointly, the top ten make up nearly 20% of the sample.

The collaborating institutions used their own protocols to collect whole blood in K2EDTA tubes. For TCRbeta analysis, collaborators shipped samples as frozen whole blood, isolated PBMCs, or DNA extracted from either of those sample types. The source of the sample is a study of blood T cell repertoires in COVID-19 (dated by TCRdb to the early 2020s). Describing the broader study: Samples covering the acute and convalescent phases of COVID-19 were provided by collaborators in the United States, Italy and Spain. The material from the prospective study consisted of cDNA or gDNA derived from T cells, B-cell-depleted T cells, or PBMCs. Deeply sampled blood TCRbeta repertoires from subjects exposed to, actively infected with, or recovered from COVID-19 were included in the dataset. A freely available public database, intended as a resource for researchers studying the immune response to SARS-CoV-2, is where the repertoires were released. Samples came from the ongoing ImmuneRACE study (first 160 participants) plus 1,254 subjects from 6 global collaborators. Nearly every sample came with metadata listing a de-identified subject ID, COVID-19 status, age in years and sex. Where available, HLA class I and class II types were obtained from metadata supplied by the sample provider rather than from assay-based typing.

What the authors observed across the whole study: The amount of clinical and demographic metadata varied by source and participant and was provided uncurated.

The sequence was obtained from a human donor in a cohort sampled during active COVID-19. The source material was peripheral blood. The receptor chain draws on TRBV11-2 and TRBJ1-1; the D gene identity is not certain. The sequenced DNA is TGTGCCAGCAGCTTCGGGGAAACCACTGAAGCTTTCTTT. Its amino acids are CASSFGETTEAFF.